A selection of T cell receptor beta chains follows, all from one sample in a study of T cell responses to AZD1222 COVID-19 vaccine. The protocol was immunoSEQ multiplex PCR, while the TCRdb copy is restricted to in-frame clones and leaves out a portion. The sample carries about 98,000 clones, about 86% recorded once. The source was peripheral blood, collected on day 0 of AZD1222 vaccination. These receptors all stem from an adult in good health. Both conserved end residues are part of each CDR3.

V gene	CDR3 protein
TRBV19	CASSIGRNQPQHF
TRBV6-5	CASSWGQGSNQPQHF
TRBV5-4	CASSVWTGGSQPQHF
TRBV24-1	CATSESRRNTEAFF
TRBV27	CASSLSRFRSEQYF
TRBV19	CASSTRTSGRYEQYF
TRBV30	CAWGQGAGTGELFF
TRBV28	CASSSPGQAQETQYF
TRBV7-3	CASSVSGSGSEQYF
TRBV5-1	CASSQRTSGGPGSYEQYF
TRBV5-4	CASSPDRVGEQYF
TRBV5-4	CASSRLAGEAGELFF
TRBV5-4	CASSADRGGYGYTF
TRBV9	CASGDYRTDTQYF
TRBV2	CASSPGTGPYEQYF
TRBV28	CASSLGIRMTGLAKNIQYF
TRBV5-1	CASSLIGGSGNTIYF
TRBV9	CASSPGQGIYEQYF
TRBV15	CATSRVAGYGYTF
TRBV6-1	CASSGGLAGGKETQYF
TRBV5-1	CASSRTGTGNSANEKLFF
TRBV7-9	CASSLAVGLKHEQYF
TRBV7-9	CASSLGQGVYEQYF
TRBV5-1	CASSLSQGAGETQYF
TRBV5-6	CASTSRGETQYF
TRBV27	CASSSWGSIYEQYF
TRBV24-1	CATRANYGYTF
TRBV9	CASSTRDAYEQYF
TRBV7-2	CASSFQAGGQQETQYF
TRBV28	CASLSGEGRSTEAFF
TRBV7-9	CASRTGDKGGELFF
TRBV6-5	CATGRRGRGNEQFF
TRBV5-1	CASSPRTPDTGELFF
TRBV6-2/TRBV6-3	CASSYKGWFSNQPQHF
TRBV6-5	CASSWGGPNQPQHF
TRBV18	CASSPRDRDQPQHF
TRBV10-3	CAISDGGQGEGNGIYF
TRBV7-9	CASSRAAGGEDTQYF
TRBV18	CASSARGPPAKNIQYF
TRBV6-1	CASSGWTGGFVEKLFF
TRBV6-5	CASTDDPSNSPLHF
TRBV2	CASSHGAGAGDTQYF
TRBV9	CASSVRGDNSPLHF
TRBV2	CASQTGSGNQPQHF
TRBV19	CASRQGWTEAFF
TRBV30	CACHTSLVDTQYF